The T cell receptor beta chain described here comes from a study of control samples from healthy donors and cancer patients. Germline lookup yields CDR1 SGHAT and CDR2 FQNNGV. The V end was cut by 7 bases, the J end by 2 bases, with 18 bases between. This CDR3 is built from 15 residues. Generated by immunoSEQ multiplex PCR, the TCRdb table keeps only in-frame clones and is missing some. The sample yields some 130,000 clones, roughly 92% seen once. Sequencing was performed on blood. The V call is TRBV11-2, the J call TRBJ2-7, with D tentatively TRBD1 or TRBD2 (6 bases each). This clonotype originated in a man aged 18 to 30 in good health. CDR3 nucleotide sequence: TGTGCCAGCAACCCCGGGGGCCCAACTACCTACGAGCAGTACTTC. Encoded protein: CASNPGGPTTYEQYF.